The clone carrying this T cell receptor beta chain was counted a few times. What it binds is not known. The data originate from a study of post-analysis software for immune sequencing data. General study results and limits: Patients used about 5 TRBV segments, including TRBV5-6, TRBV5-1 and TRBV20-1, more often than controls.

Germline V gene sequence: CDR1 SGHTS, CDR2 YDEGEE. The CDR3 covers 11 residues. With 5 bases removed from V and 4 bases from J, the gap between germline ends came to 4 bases. Tagging with unique molecular identifiers was a feature of the TCR beta cDNA libraries. T cells numbering about 0.85 to 11 million yielded cDNA molecules that totaled approximately 500,000. A single record per CDR3 protein comes from TCRdb applying MiXCR to the PCR reads. This sample yields 430,000 or so distinct CDR3 sequences, of which approximately 42% are seen a single time; about 8% belongs to the top ten. The chain combines TRBV5-8 with TRBJ1-5; D gene uncertain. Specimen: blood. The sequence was obtained from a girl aged 2 to 10 with multiple sclerosis. The CDR3 DNA follows: TGTGCCAGCAGGGTAAATCAGCCCCAGCATTTT. Protein product: CASRVNQPQHF. The entire variable domain, with the rest obtained from reference TRBV5-8 and TRBJ1-5, is as follows: EAGVTQSPTHLIKTRGQQATLRCSPISGHTSVYWYQQALGLGLQFLLWYDEGEERNRGNFPPRFSGRQFPNYSSELNVNALELEDSALYLCASRVNQPQHFGDGTRLSIL.